Given below is one TCR beta chain in context. Antigen unknown. The data derive from a study of Graves' ophthalmopathy and Graves' hyperthyroidism. Findings and caveats of the study: Among thyroid clonotypes expanded above 0.001 frequency, most also appeared in blood.

This CDR3 spans 14 amino acids. With 6 bases removed from V and 0 bases from J, the gap between germline ends came to 9 bases. CDR1 ENHRY and CDR2 SYGVKD come from the germline V gene. As diagnostic evidence, clinical symptoms, serum thyroxine, TRAb, thyroid ultrasound and orbital computed tomography were relied upon. Researchers took RNA transcripts and amplified TCR beta CDR3 regions from them. Investigators did first-round RT-PCR with HTBI primers, then second-round multiplex PCR. One entry per CDR3 protein results from TCRdb running MiXCR on the multiplex PCR reads. The sample lists about 600,000 distinct CDR3 sequences, approximately 37% occurring once.

The sample taken for sequencing was peripheral blood or thyroid tissue (not recorded which). V gene TRBV10-3 combines with J gene TRBJ2-1; D is possibly TRBD2 (5 bases). The TCR was taken from an adult man with Graves' hyperthyroidism. The DNA of the CDR3 is TGTGCCATCAGAGGAGGTACCTCCTACAATGAGCAGTTCTTC. This codes for CAIRGGTSYNEQFF.